These 32 T cell receptor beta chains were all obtained from the same sample, sequenced in a study of neurological immune-mediated disorders. Each CDR3 protein gets one entry after TCRdb re-called the 5' RACE reads with MiXCR. This table has roughly 25,000 distinct CDR3 sequences, roughly 7% appearing once. Input material: PBMCs. Receptors originate from a woman aged 40 to 50 in good health.

In its sample, this clonotype was seen many times. The chain is built from TRBV6-1 and TRBJ2-5; 8 bases are shared with TRBD2. V gave up 8 bases and J gave up 4 bases; unmatched junction bases: 12. CDR1 is MNHNS, CDR2 SASEGT, per germline. This CDR3 is built from 15 residues. The CDR3 here is CASLLGGSGGETQYF. Here the CDR3 DNA reads TGTGCCAGCTTACTAGGCGGGAGCGGGGGAGAGACCCAGTACTTC.

This clonotype was found a few times. This chain connects TRBV7-6 to TRBJ2-7, with 7 bases identical to TRBD2. There are 16 residues in the CDR3. V lost 5 bases and J lost 0; bases outside the gene matches: 10. The germline gives CDR1 SGHVS, CDR2 FNYEAQ. The CDR3 DNA is TGTGCCAGCAGCCCCTCGGCCGGGGGGAGCTCCTACGAGCAGTACTTC. Its protein is CASSPSAGGSSYEQYF.

This clonotype was counted ten times or more. The genes are TRBV20-1 and TRBJ2-1; 7 bases map to TRBD2. CDR1 and CDR2 (germline): DFQATT, SNEGSKA (reference sequence). The trim removed 2 bases at V and 1 base at J, leaving 11 bases unmatched. This CDR3 spans 17 amino acids. The CDR3 nucleotides are TGCAGTGCTAGATCGGGCCTGGGGGGGGAATCCTACAATGAGCAGTTCTTC. It is translated as CSARSGLGGESYNEQFF.

This clonotype was observed many times. The V and J genes are TRBV7-2 and TRBJ1-1; D remains unclear. Germline V lookup: CDR1 SGHTA, CDR2 FQGNSA. This CDR3 is 13 amino acids long. Trimming removed 4 bases from V and 0 bases from J, with 6 bases in between. CDR3 region: CASSSTVNTEAFF. The DNA of the CDR3 is TGTGCCAGCAGCTCGACGGTGAACACTGAAGCTTTCTTT.

This clonotype was counted ten times or more. This rearrangement joins TRBV15 to TRBJ2-3; 9 nucleotides align to TRBD2. The V and J ends lost 1 base and 3 bases, in that order; junction bases with no gene match: 8. The germline V gene has CDR1 LNHNV and CDR2 YYDKDF (reference sequence). The CDR3 length is 17 residues. This chain's CDR3 is CATSRGISGSSTDTQYF. The CDR3 DNA is TGTGCCACCAGCAGAGGGATTAGCGGGAGTTCTACAGATACGCAGTATTTT.

The genes are TRBV27 and TRBJ2-3; unclear D gene. The CDR3 loop spans 13 amino acids. The germline gives CDR1 MNHEY, CDR2 SMNVEV (reference sequence). V shed 9 bases and J shed 2 bases, with 12 bases lying between them. The CDR3, as DNA: TGTGCCAGAAGCCAACGGACCACAGATACGCAGTATTTT. As protein: CARSQRTTDTQYF.

This clonotype has a count of ten or more. This rearrangement joins TRBV29-1 to TRBJ1-1, with no clear D. CDR1 is SQVTM, CDR2 ANQGSEA, per germline. The CDR3 has 10 amino acids. Trimming removed 5 bases from V and 8 bases from J, with 9 bases in between. The DNA of the CDR3 is TGCAGCGTTCGGCGGCCCGAAGCTTTCTTT. As protein: CSVRRPEAFF.

In its sample, this clonotype was seen many times. The V gene is TRBV5-5, the J gene TRBJ1-2; the D gene is possibly TRBD1 (5 bases). Germline V CDR1 and CDR2: SGHKS, YYEKEE (reference sequence). V was clipped by 4 bases and J by 2 bases, with 18 bases between them. The CDR3 has 16 amino acids. CDR3 nucleotide sequence: TGTGCCAGCAGCCCCGAAGGGACGGGCCAGAACTATGGCTACACCTTC. Translation: CASSPEGTGQNYGYTF.

This clonotype is labeled as large. At one of its ends the junction is not consistent with the germline gene, which may arise from a read error. The chain uses TRBV7-9 and TRBJ1-1; D gene ambiguous. Germline CDR1 SEHNR, CDR2 FQNEAQ (reference sequence). The CDR3 runs 14 residues. The CDR3 DNA reads as TGTGCCAGCAGCCTAGCTCTGGGCGGCACTGAAGCTTTCTTT. It encodes CASSLALGGTEAFF.

This clonotype was counted at least ten times. The chain uses TRBV5-1 and TRBJ1-1; the D is unclear. The CDR3 runs to 16 residues. Germline V gene data show CDR1 as SGHRS and CDR2 as YFSETQ. Trimming removed 0 bases at V and 0 bases at J, with 12 bases between. The CDR3 reads CASSLENTVMNTEAFF. In nucleotides, the CDR3 is TGCGCCAGCAGCTTGGAGAACACTGTCATGAACACTGAAGCTTTCTTT.

This clonotype was counted many times. The chain links TRBV12-3 or TRBV12-4 to TRBJ2-1, with D hard to call. Deletions cut 1 base from V and 9 bases from J, with 10 bases between. The CDR3 has 13 residues. The CDR3 nucleotides read TGTGCCAGCAGTTTAGGAGTTGCGAGTGAGCAGTTCTTC. Its translation: CASSLGVASEQFF.

This clonotype was recorded at least ten times. The chain is built from TRBV4-3 and TRBJ2-3, with 8 bases matching TRBD2. This CDR3 is built from 15 residues. Looked up from germline, CDR1 is LGHNA and CDR2 is YSLEER. V gave up 5 bases and J gave up 2 bases; unmatched junction bases: 6. This CDR3 reads CASSKSGGYTDTQYF. CDR3 in DNA: TGCGCCAGCAGCAAGTCGGGGGGGTACACAGATACGCAGTATTTT.

This clonotype was counted ten times or more. The rearrangement joins TRBV20-1 to TRBJ2-1, with TRBD2 matching 7 bases. The germline V gene has CDR1 DFQATT and CDR2 SNEGSKA (reference sequence). V dropped 0 bases and J dropped 7; count of bases not matched to a gene: 6. This CDR3 region has 14 residues. CDR3 nucleotide sequence: TGCAGTGCTAGAGAGGCGGGAGCCCTTAATGAGCAGTTCTTC. Its protein product is CSAREAGALNEQFF.

This clonotype was recorded at least ten times. The chain uses TRBV20-1 and TRBJ2-5; 12 bases match TRBD2. CDR3 length: 15 amino acids. V lost 6 bases and J lost 4; bases outside the gene matches: 9. Germline CDR1 DFQATT, CDR2 SNEGSKA (reference sequence). The CDR3 sequence is CSARWTSGTRETQYF. DNA for the CDR3: TGCAGTGCACGGTGGACTAGCGGGACCAGAGAGACCCAGTACTTC.

This clonotype was counted at least ten times. The J gene is TRBJ2-6, the V gene TRBV14; a weak D match, TRBD2 (6 bases). Looked up from germline, CDR1 is SGHDN and CDR2 is FVKESK. Between the trimmed V and J ends, which lost 4 bases and 2 bases, there was a span of 15 bases. There are 17 residues in the CDR3. CDR3 in amino acids: CASSPQAGTAGANVLTF. In nucleotides, the CDR3 is TGTGCCAGCAGCCCCCAAGCCGGGACTGCTGGGGCCAACGTCCTGACTTTC. Looking up the rest from reference TRBV14 and TRBJ2-6 gives the full variable domain: EAGVTQFPSHSVIEKGQTVTLRCDPISGHDNLYWYRRVMGKEIKFLLHFVKESKQDESGMPNNRFLAERTGGTYSTLKVQPAELEDSGVYFCASSPQAGTAGANVLTFGAGSRLTVL.

This clonotype was found many times. V is TRBV3-1 and J is TRBJ2-1, with a weak D call TRBD2 (5 bases). The germline CDR1 and CDR2 sequences are LGHDT and YNNKEL (reference sequence). Trimming removed 4 bases from V and 5 bases from J, with 15 bases in between. The CDR3 covers 15 residues. CDR3 DNA: TGTGCCAGCAGCCCCCTAACTAGTCCCAACAATGAGCAGTTCTTC. It is translated as CASSPLTSPNNEQFF.

This clonotype was detected many times. This chain uses TRBV5-1 with TRBJ2-3, with no clear D. Trimming cost V 0 bases and J 7 bases, with 9 bases left between them. Germline V gene data show CDR1 as SGHRS and CDR2 as YFSETQ. CDR3 length: 13 amino acids. CDR3 coding DNA: TGCGCCAGCAGCTTGGAGCACAGAAATACGCAGTATTTT. Its translation: CASSLEHRNTQYF.

This clonotype came up many times. The chain links TRBV6-1 to TRBJ1-1; 7 bases are a match to TRBD1. Per germline, CDR1 MNHNS and CDR2 SASEGT. The CDR3 sequence is 15 residues long. V gave up 6 bases and J gave up 0 bases; unmatched junction bases: 7. The CDR3 nucleotides read TGTGCCAGCAGCGCCACAGGGGCCATGAACACTGAAGCTTTCTTT. Amino acid sequence: CASSATGAMNTEAFF.

By sample fraction, this clonotype is medium-sized (0.01 to 0.1%). The J gene is TRBJ2-2, the V gene TRBV10-3; TRBD2 matches at 8 bases. This CDR3 contains 16 residues. After removal of 3 bases from V and 10 bases from J, the junction contained 13 bases not matched to a gene. Germline assignment: CDR1 ENHRY and CDR2 SYGVKD. The CDR3 nucleotides are TGTGCCATCAGTGACCATTATTCGACTAGCGCCGAGGAGCTGTTTTTT. Protein: CAISDHYSTSAEELFF.

The CDR3 spells CASSSTGTGGSEQYF. The CDR3 DNA reads as TGCGCCAGCAGCTCCACCGGGACAGGGGGCTCCGAGCAGTACTTC. The rearrangement links TRBV5-1 to TRBJ2-7; 12 bases are a match to TRBD1. Germline lookup yields CDR1 SGHRS and CDR2 YFSETQ. The V segment lost 3 bases and the J segment 6 bases; nucleotides outside the gene matches: 7. The CDR3 totals 15 residues.

Ten or more counts support this clonotype. One end of the junction is discordant with germline, which a read error may explain. The genes are TRBV20-1 and TRBJ2-1; no reliable D call. CDR3 size: 16 residues. The germline V gene encodes CDR1 DFQATT and CDR2 SNEGSKA (reference sequence). This chain's CDR3 is CSARDPRTRSHNEQFF. CDR3 sequence (DNA): TGCAGTGCTAGAGATCCCCGCACTCGCTCCCACAATGAGCAGTTCTTC.

This clonotype was counted ten times or more. The chain combines TRBV20-1 with TRBJ2-3; 10 nucleotides line up with TRBD2. J was trimmed by 4 bases and V by 6 bases; bases with no gene match: 10. The CDR3 consists of 15 residues. Germline V lookup: CDR1 DFQATT, CDR2 SNEGSKA (reference sequence). The CDR3 spells CSALPSSGRADTQYF. The CDR3 bases are TGCAGTGCCCTCCCCTCTAGCGGGAGAGCAGATACGCAGTATTTT.

This clonotype was counted many times. The chain has TRBV20-1 and TRBJ2-3; maybe TRBD1 (7 bases). The CDR3 covers 16 residues. In germline, CDR1 is DFQATT, CDR2 SNEGSKA (reference sequence). Trimming removed 8 bases at V and 0 bases at J, with 21 bases between. CDR3 nucleotides: TGCAGTCTCCTAGCGAGAGGGGGCTCCAGCACAGATACGCAGTATTTT. Translated: CSLLARGGSSTDTQYF.

This clonotype was counted ten times or more. V and J are TRBV5-6 and TRBJ2-7, with 11 nucleotides matching TRBD2. With V trimmed by 2 bases and J by 1 base, 5 bases remained unmatched. The CDR3 runs 16 residues. Germline V gene sequence: CDR1 SGHDT, CDR2 YYEEEE. CDR3: CASSFLPSGRSYEQYF. The CDR3 nucleotides are TGTGCCAGCAGCTTTCTTCCTAGCGGGAGGTCCTACGAGCAGTACTTC. The variable domain in full, completed from reference TRBV5-6 and TRBJ2-7, reads DAGVTQSPTHLIKTRGQQVTLRCSPKSGHDTVSWYQQALGQGPQFIFQYYEEEERQRGNFPDRFSGHQFPNYSSELNVNALLLGDSALYLCASSFLPSGRSYEQYFGPGTRLTVT.

This clonotype was seen repeatedly, ten times or more. The gene calls are TRBV5-1 and TRBJ2-2; 9 nucleotides align to TRBD1. CDR1 and CDR2 from the germline V gene are SGHRS and YFSETQ. V gave up 0 bases and J gave up 4 bases; unmatched junction bases: 4. The CDR3 loop spans 16 amino acids. In DNA form, the CDR3 reads TGCGCCAGCAGCTTGGAACAGGGGGCAGGCACCGGGGAGCTGTTTTTT. It specifies CASSLEQGAGTGELFF. The full variable domain, with the rest looked up from reference TRBV5-1 and TRBJ2-2, is KAGVTQTPRYLIKTRGQQVTLSCSPISGHRSVSWYQQTPGQGLQFLFEYFSETQRNKGNFPGRFSGRQFSNSRSEMNVSTLELGDSALYLCASSLEQGAGTGELFFGEGSRLTVL.

This clonotype has at least ten counts. The CDR3 sequence is CASSFSRGANEQYF. In nucleotides, the CDR3 is TGTGCCAGCAGCTTTTCCAGGGGCGCGAACGAGCAGTACTTC. The J gene is TRBJ2-7, the V gene TRBV11-2, with D perhaps matching TRBD1 (6 bases). The CDR3 has 14 residues. Germline V gene data show CDR1 as SGHAT and CDR2 as FQNNGV. V shed 3 bases and J shed 5 bases, with 14 bases lying between them.

This clonotype was seen repeatedly, ten times or more. V and J are TRBV15 and TRBJ2-1, with D tentatively TRBD2 (5 bases). V was pared by 0 bases and J by 7 bases, with 7 bases between. CDR3 length equals 13 residues. CDR1 is LNHNV and CDR2 is YYDKDF in the germline V gene (reference sequence). CDR3 DNA: TGTGCCACCAGCAGAGATTGGGAGAATGAGCAGTTCTTC. Its translation is CATSRDWENEQFF.

This clonotype was seen ten or more times. The rearrangement links TRBV14 to TRBJ1-1; D is ambiguous. V lost 2 bases and J 1 base, leaving 2 bases between the germline ends. The CDR3 runs 12 residues. Germline-derived CDR1 and CDR2 are SGHDN and FVKESK. CDR3 coding DNA: TGTGCCAGCAGCCAACGGAACACTGAAGCTTTCTTT. As protein: CASSQRNTEAFF.

This clonotype was detected many times. The chain employs TRBV20-1 and TRBJ2-6; 9 bases align to TRBD1. The CDR3 loop spans 19 amino acids. The V segment lost 2 bases and the J segment 1 base; nucleotides outside the gene matches: 12. Germline V gene lookup returns CDR1 DFQATT and CDR2 SNEGSKA (reference sequence). CDR3 in DNA: TGCAGTGCTAGATCTCGTTCGGACAGGGGACGGTCTGGGGCCAACGTCCTGACTTTC. It codes for CSARSRSDRGRSGANVLTF.

This clonotype was seen at least ten times. The J gene is TRBJ2-6, the V gene TRBV13, with TRBD2 as a possible D gene (6 bases). Germline CDR1 PRHDT, CDR2 FYEKMQ (reference sequence). V lost 0 bases and J 2 bases, leaving 8 bases between the germline ends. The CDR3 consists of 16 residues. The CDR3 coding sequence is TGTGCCAGCAGCTTAGGGGCGGGGACTGGGGCCAACGTCCTGACTTTC. Translated, it gives CASSLGAGTGANVLTF. The whole variable domain, filled in from reference TRBV13 and TRBJ2-6, reads AAGVIQSPRHLIKEKRETATLKCYPIPRHDTVYWYQQGPGQDPQFLISFYEKMQSDKGSIPDRFSAQQFSDYHSELNMSSLELGDSALYFCASSLGAGTGANVLTFGAGSRLTVL.

This clonotype was observed at least ten times. The chain couples TRBV7-8 to TRBJ2-5; the match to TRBD1 covers 9 bases. Losses at the gene ends were 0 bases for V and 5 bases for J; bases not matched to a gene: 4. Germline lookup yields CDR1 SGHVS and CDR2 FQNEAQ. The CDR3 is 15 residues long. The chain's CDR3 is CASSLATGGGETQYF. DNA of the CDR3: TGTGCCAGCAGCTTAGCTACAGGGGGCGGGGAGACCCAGTACTTC. Using reference TRBV7-8 and TRBJ2-5 for the parts outside the CDR3, the full variable domain is GAGVSQSPRYKVAKRGQDVALRCDPISGHVSLFWYQQALGQGPEFLTYFQNEAQLDKSGLPSDRFFAERPEGSVSTLKIQRTQQEDSAVYLCASSLATGGGETQYFGPGTRLLVL.

Judged by abundance, this clonotype is medium-sized. The genes are TRBV7-2 and TRBJ2-7; D remains unclear. CDR1 SGHTA and CDR2 FQGNSA come from the germline V gene. Between the trimmed V and J ends, which lost 4 bases and 0 bases, there was a span of 13 bases. There are 15 residues in the CDR3. CDR3 coding DNA: TGTGCCAGCAGCTCTACCGCAGGCCTCTCCTACGAGCAGTACTTC. Its protein is CASSSTAGLSYEQYF.